This T cell receptor beta chain is drawn from a study of T cells and Merkel cell carcinoma outcomes. The study's findings and limits: In Merkel cell carcinoma, repertoire and T-cell density reportedly predicted outcomes.

Germline assignment: CDR1 MNHNS and CDR2 SASEGT. The length of the CDR3 is 14 residues. V gave up 7 bases and J gave up 6 bases, with 18 bases separating them. Only in-frame clones appear in the TCRdb table, and some are missing; sequencing was by immunoSEQ multiplex PCR. The sample contains 2,000 or so clones, 88% of which appear only once. This clone was counted a single time. Its antigen is not identified. The sequenced material came from tumor tissue from Merkel cell carcinoma. V gene TRBV6-1 combines with J gene TRBJ1-2; tentatively, D is TRBD1 (5 bases). The source of this sequence is a human donor with Merkel cell carcinoma. Here the CDR3 reads CASTWGGLKDGYTF. The CDR3 nucleotides are TGTGCCAGCACCTGGGGGGGGTTGAAGGATGGCTACACCTTC.